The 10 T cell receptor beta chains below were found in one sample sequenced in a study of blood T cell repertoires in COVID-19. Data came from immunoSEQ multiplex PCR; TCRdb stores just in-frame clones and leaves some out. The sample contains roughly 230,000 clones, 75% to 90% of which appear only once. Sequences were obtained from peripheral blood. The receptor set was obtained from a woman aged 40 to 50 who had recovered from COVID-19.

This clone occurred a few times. The CDR3 here is CASSSVTFNTGELFF. The CDR3 DNA sequence: TGTGCCAGCAGTTCTGTGACTTTTAACACCGGGGAGCTGTTTTTT. The chain recombines TRBV6-5 with TRBJ2-2; D unresolved. The V end was cut by 4 bases, the J end by 2 bases, with 11 bases between. Germline V gene sequence: CDR1 MNHEY, CDR2 SVGAGI. The CDR3 totals 15 residues.

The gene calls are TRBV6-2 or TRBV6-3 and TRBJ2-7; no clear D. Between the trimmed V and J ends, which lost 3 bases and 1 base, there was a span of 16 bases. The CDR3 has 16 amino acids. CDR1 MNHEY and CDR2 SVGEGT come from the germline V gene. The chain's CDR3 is CASSYPLGDPSYEQYV. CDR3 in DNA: TGTGCCAGCAGTTATCCTTTGGGCGACCCTTCCTACGAGCAGTACGTC.

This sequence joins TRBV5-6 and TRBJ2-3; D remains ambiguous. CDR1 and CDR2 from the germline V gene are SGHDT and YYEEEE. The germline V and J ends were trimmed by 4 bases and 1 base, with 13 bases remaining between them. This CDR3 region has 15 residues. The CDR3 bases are TGTGCCAGCAGCCGCGGCCCTCCTCGCACAGATACGCAGTATTTT. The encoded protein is CASSRGPPRTDTQYF.

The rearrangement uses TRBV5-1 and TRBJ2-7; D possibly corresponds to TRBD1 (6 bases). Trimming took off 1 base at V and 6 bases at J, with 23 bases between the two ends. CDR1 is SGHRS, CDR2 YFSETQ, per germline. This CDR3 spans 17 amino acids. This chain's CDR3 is CASSLLLHSRGTREQYV. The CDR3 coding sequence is TGCGCCAGCAGCTTGCTTTTGCATAGCAGGGGTACACGCGAGCAGTACGTC.

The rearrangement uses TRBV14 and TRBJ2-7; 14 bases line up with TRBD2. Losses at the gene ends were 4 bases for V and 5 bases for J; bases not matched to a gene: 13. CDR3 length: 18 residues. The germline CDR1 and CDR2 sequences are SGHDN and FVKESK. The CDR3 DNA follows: TGTGCCAGCAGCCCAGGGGGGACTAGCGGGAGAGACCGCCACGAGCAGTACGTC. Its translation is CASSPGGTSGRDRHEQYV.

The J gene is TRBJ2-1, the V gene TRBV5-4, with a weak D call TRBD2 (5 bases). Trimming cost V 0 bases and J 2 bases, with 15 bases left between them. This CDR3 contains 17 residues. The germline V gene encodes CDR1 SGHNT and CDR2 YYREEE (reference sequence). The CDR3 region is CASSLGSPAATYNEQFF. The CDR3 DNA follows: TGTGCCAGCAGCTTGGGTTCACCAGCGGCTACCTACAATGAGCAGTTCTTC.

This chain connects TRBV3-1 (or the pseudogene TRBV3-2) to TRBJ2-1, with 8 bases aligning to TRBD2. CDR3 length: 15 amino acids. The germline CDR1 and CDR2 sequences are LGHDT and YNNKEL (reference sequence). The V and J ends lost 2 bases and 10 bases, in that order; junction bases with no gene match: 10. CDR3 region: CASSQSAGGAQEQFF. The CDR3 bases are TGTGCCAGCAGCCAATCGGCGGGAGGAGCACAAGAGCAGTTCTTC.

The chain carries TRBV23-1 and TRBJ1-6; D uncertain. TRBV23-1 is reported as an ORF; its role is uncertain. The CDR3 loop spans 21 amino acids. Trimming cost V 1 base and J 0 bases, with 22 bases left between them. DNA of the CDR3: TGCGCCAGCAGTCAATATTCCAAAGCCCAGAACCGGAGCTCCTATAATTCACCCCTCCACTTT. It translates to CASSQYSKAQNRSSYNSPLHF.

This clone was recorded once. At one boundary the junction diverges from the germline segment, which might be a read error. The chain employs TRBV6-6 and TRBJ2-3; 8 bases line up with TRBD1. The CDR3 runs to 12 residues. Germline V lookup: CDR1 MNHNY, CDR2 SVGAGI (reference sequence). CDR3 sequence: CASSYWGQVDNF. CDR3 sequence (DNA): TGTGCCAGCAGTTACTGGGGACAGGTAGATAATTTT.

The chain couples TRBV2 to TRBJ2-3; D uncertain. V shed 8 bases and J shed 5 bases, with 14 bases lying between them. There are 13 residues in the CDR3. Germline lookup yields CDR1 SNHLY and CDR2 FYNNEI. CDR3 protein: CASFGGGVDTQYF. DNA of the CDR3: TGTGCCAGCTTCGGCGGCGGAGTAGATACGCAGTATTTT.